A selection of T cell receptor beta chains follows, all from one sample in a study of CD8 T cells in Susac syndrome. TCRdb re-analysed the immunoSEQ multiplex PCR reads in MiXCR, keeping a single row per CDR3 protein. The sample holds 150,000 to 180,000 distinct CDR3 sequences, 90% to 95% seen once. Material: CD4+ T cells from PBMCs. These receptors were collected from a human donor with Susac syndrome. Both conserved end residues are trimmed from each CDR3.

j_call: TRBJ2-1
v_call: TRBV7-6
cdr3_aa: ASTPRVGEQF

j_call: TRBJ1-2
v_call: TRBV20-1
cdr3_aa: SARQSNYGYT

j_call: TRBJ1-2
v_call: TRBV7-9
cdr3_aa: ASSLQGVGDGYT

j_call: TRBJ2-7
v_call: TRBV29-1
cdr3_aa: SVSRGLDEQY

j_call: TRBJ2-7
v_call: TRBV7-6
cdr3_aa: ASSSYIGDTTYEQY

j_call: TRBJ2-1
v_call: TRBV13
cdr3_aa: ASSTTGGAINEQF

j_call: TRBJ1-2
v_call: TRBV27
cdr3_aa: ASSGAQRVRGYGYT

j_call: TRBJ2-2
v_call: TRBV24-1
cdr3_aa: ATSGGQENTGELF

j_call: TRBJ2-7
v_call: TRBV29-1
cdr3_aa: SAKVGTGAAYEQY

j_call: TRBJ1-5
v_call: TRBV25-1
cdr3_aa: ASSERGQPQH

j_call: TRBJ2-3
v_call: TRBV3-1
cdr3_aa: ASSTREIGTDTQY

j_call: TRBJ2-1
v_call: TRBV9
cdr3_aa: ASSAPTRGGPNEQF

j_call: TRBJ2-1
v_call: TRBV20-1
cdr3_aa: SAIAGVNNEQF

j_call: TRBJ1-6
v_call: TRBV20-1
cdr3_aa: SASTGGAYNSPLH

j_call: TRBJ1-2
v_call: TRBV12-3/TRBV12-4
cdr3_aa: ASSRGQDNNYGYT

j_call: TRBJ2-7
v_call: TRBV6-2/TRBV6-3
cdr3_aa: ASSLGPRGQY

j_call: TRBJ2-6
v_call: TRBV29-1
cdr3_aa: SVSTGGTGANVLT

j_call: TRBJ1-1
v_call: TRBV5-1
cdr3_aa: ASSLKTANTEAF

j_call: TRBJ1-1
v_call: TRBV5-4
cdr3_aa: ASSLNQVAF

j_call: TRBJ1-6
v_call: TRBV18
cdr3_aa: ASSPGGELSPLH

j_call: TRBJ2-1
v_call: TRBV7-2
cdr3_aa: ASRERGNEQF

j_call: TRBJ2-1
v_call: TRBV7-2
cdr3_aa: ASSLVIAIGNEQF

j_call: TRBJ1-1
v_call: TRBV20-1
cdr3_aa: SASARRGLSTEAF

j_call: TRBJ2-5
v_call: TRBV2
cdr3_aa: ASKTVSETQY

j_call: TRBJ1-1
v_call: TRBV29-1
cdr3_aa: STRTGGNTEAF

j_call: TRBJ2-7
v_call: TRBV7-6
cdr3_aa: ASSLVGDEQY

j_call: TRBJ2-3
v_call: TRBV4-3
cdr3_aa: ASSQGGQREQY

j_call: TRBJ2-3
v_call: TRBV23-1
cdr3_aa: ASSQSNGTQY

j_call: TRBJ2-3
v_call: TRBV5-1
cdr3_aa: ASSLIPTDTQY

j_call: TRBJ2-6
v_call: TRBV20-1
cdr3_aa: SATTVSGANVLT

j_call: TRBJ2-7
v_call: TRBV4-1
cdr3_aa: ASSQGGQGDGQY

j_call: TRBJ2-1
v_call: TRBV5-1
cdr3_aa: ASSLERGGFPYNEQF

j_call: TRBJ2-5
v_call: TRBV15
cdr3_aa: ATSRPGLGRTQY

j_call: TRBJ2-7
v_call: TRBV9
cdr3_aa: ASSVGPISYEQY

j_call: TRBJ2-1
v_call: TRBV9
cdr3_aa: ASSADRGGMGHEQF

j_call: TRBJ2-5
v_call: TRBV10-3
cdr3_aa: AISARNSETQY

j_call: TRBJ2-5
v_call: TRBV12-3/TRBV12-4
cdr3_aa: ASSFSAPQETQY

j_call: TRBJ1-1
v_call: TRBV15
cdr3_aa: ATSRAELNTEAF

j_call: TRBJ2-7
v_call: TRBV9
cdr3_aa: ASSVGAGLDEQY

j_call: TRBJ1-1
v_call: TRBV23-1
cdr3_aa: ASSQSVREGNTEAF

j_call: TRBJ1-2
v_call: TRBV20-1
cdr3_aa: SARDTRTVNGYT

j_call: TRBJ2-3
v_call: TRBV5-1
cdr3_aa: ASSSKTSGATDTQY

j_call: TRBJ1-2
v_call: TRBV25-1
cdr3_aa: ASRDSHGYT

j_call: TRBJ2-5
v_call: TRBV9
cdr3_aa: ASSDGSGAGVRY

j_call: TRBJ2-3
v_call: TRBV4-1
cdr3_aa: ASSLLLGAPDTQY

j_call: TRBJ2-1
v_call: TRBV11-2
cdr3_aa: ASSLWEYNEQF

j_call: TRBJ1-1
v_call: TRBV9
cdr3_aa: ASSVDRNTEAF

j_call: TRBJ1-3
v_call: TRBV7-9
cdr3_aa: ASSTSDLGLLSGNTIY